This TCR beta chain was documented in a study of T cell repertoires in cytomegalovirus infection. At the level of the study: Matching HLA type, along with CMV infection, was indicated by public TCR beta signatures. Study outcomes and limitations: Summed frequency of shared TCR beta families picked out CMV carriers who also had the relevant HLA.

V was clipped by 3 bases and J by 0 bases, with 15 bases between them. CDR3 length: 18 amino acids. The germline V gene encodes CDR1 SEHNR and CDR2 FQNEAQ (reference sequence). TCRdb recomputed calls from the reads with MiXCR, one row per CDR3 protein. The sample has hundreds of thousands of distinct CDR3 sequences, around a third seen once. Concerning this clonotype itself: The antigen is unknown. A single base separates this from a much larger clone, so it may be a read error.

V is TRBV7-9 and J is TRBJ1-6; no clear D. The origin of this receptor is a human donor in good health (CMV status not recorded). Some clones in this sample may be carry-over from other donors' samples. Sequencing used cultured PBMCs, obtained from culture after CMV antigen stimulation. The CDR3 region has the DNA TGTGCCAGCAGCTTCCCTGACACACTCGCCTCCTATAATTCACCCCTCCACTTT. As protein: CASSFPDTLASYNSPLHF.